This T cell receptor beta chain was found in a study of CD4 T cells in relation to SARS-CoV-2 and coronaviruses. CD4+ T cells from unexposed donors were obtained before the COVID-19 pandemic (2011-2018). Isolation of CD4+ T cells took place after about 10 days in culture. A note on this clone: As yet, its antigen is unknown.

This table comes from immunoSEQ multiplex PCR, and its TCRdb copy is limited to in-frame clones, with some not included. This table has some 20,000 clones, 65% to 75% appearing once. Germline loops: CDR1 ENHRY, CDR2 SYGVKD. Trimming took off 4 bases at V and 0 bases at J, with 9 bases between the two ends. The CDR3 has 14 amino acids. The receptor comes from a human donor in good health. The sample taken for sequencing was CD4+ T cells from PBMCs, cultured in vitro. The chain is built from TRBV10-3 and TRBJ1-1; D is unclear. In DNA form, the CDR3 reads TGTGCCATCAGTGTCGACCTTCTGAACACTGAAGCTTTCTTT. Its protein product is CAISVDLLNTEAFF.